Reported below is one T cell receptor beta chain. The method was immunoSEQ multiplex PCR; TCRdb's version includes in-frame clones alone and lacks a portion of them. This sample has about 130,000 clones, with 75% to 95% found just once. Trimming cost V 2 bases and J 2 bases, with 9 bases left between them. The CDR3 is made up of 14 amino acids. Germline loops: CDR1 MNHNS, CDR2 SASEGT. This sample is drawn from a study of control samples from healthy donors and cancer patients. This receptor was taken from a man aged 35-49 years in good health. This chain connects TRBV6-1 to TRBJ1-1; D is uncertain. Sequencing was performed on blood. The CDR3 DNA is TGTGCCAGCAGTGAACGGTGGGGAAACACTGAAGCTTTCTTT. Translated, it gives CASSERWGNTEAFF.